This TCR beta chain appears in the sequencing data of a study of blood T cell repertoires in COVID-19. Study as a whole: Samples taken during acute and convalescent COVID-19 were collected in the United States, Italy and Spain.

This clone has only one observation. The CDR3 spans 15 residues. Trimming left V 5 bases short and J 5 bases short, with 16 bases between. Germline V gives CDR1 SGHTA, CDR2 FQGNSA. Recruited during active infection, patients (from Seattle) were subsequently followed longitudinally. Original processing notes: Nucleated cell number was recorded as an estimate derived from reference gene primer amplification. Libraries were prepared by immunoSEQ multiplex PCR; TCRdb keeps only in-frame clonotypes and omits some of them. The V and J calls and clone size were taken over from that table, and D and trimming were inferred from the DNA. The table includes 110,000 or so clones, approximately 85% detected once.

The chain combines TRBV7-2 with TRBJ1-5; possible D gene TRBD1, 5 bases. The clonotype comes from a woman in her sixties or seventies with COVID-19, enrolled during active disease. Sequenced material: peripheral blood. CDR3 loop: CASSLGHQKDQPQHF. CDR3 in DNA: TGTGCCAGCAGCCTCGGACACCAGAAGGATCAGCCCCAGCATTTT.